One and the same sample provided the 14 T cell receptor beta chains below, sequenced in a study of blood T cell repertoires in COVID-19. Generated by immunoSEQ multiplex PCR, the TCRdb table keeps only in-frame clones and is missing some. Seen here are some 210,000 clones, roughly 86% observed once, and the top ten hold about a tenth. Sequenced material: PBMCs or T cells enriched from blood (not recorded which). The receptors come from a man aged 18 to 29 with acute COVID-19.

This chain uses TRBV11-3 with TRBJ2-6, with 12 nucleotides matching TRBD2. Germline lookup yields CDR1 SGHNT and CDR2 YENEEA. The CDR3 runs to 18 residues. With 4 bases clipped from V and 1 base from J, the junction kept 5 bases outside the gene matches. The CDR3 protein is CASSSRLAGESGANVLTF. In DNA form, the CDR3 reads TGTGCCAGCAGCTCCCGACTAGCGGGAGAATCTGGGGCCAACGTCCTGACTTTC.

The chain links TRBV10-3 to TRBJ2-3; 9 nucleotides align to TRBD2. Germline CDR1 reads ENHRY; CDR2 reads SYGVKD. V was clipped by 2 bases and J by 2 bases; unmatched bases: 11. The CDR3 loop spans 18 amino acids. CDR3 region: CAISERLAEGMVTDTQYF. DNA for the CDR3: TGTGCCATCAGTGAGAGACTAGCGGAAGGGATGGTCACAGATACGCAGTATTTT.

The V call is TRBV25-1, the J call TRBJ2-7, with a tentative D call TRBD1 (6 bases). The V gene's germline CDR1 is MGHDK and CDR2 SYGVNS. V lost 2 bases and J 2 bases, leaving 19 bases between the germline ends. This CDR3 contains 17 residues. CDR3 loop: CASSEISAGTQTYEQYF. Written as DNA, the CDR3 is TGTGCCAGCAGTGAAATTAGCGCCGGGACACAGACCTACGAGCAGTACTTC.

The genes are TRBV30 and TRBJ1-2; D is undetermined. V dropped 5 bases and J dropped 13 bases, with 17 bases sitting between them. Germline assignment: CDR1 GTSNPN and CDR2 SVGIG (reference sequence). The CDR3 extends over 11 amino acids. The CDR3 DNA follows: TGTGCCTGGCTAGAATGGACGGCGGGCACCTTC. It specifies CAWLEWTAGTF.

This chain links TRBV3-1 (or the pseudogene TRBV3-2) with TRBJ2-5; 8 nucleotides align to TRBD1. Germline trimming cut 1 base from V and 5 bases from J; bases unmatched to any gene: 6. Per the germline V gene, CDR1 is LGHDT and CDR2 is YNNKEL (reference sequence). The CDR3 covers 15 residues. CDR3 amino acids: CASSQGLRGRETQYF. The CDR3, as DNA: TGTGCCAGCAGCCAAGGCCTCAGGGGGCGGGAGACCCAGTACTTC.

J is TRBJ2-5 and V is TRBV6-5; no reliable D call. V was shortened by 6 bases and J by 5 bases, with 13 bases between the two germline ends. The length of the CDR3 is 13 residues. Germline CDR1 reads MNHEY; CDR2 reads SVGAGI. CDR3 protein: CASSAVTFETQYF. CDR3 bases: TGTGCCAGCAGCGCCGTTACTTTCGAGACCCAGTACTTC.

This rearrangement joins TRBV3-1 (or the pseudogene TRBV3-2) to TRBJ2-3; perhaps TRBD1 as D (6 bases). Germline CDR1 is LGHDT and CDR2 is YNNKEL (reference sequence). Trimming cost V 0 bases and J 0 bases, with 16 bases left between them. This CDR3 has 18 residues. This CDR3 reads CASSQEILEGDSTDTQYF. CDR3 DNA: TGTGCCAGCAGCCAAGAGATTCTAGAGGGGGACAGCACAGATACGCAGTATTTT.

The CDR3 loop is CASSIPRSRGSGFYEQYF. The CDR3 nucleotides are TGTGCCAGTAGTATACCCCGCTCAAGGGGGTCAGGTTTCTACGAGCAGTACTTC. V is TRBV19 and J is TRBJ2-7, with D possibly matching TRBD1 (6 bases). The ends were cut back, 2 bases at V and 3 bases at J, with 23 bases in the middle. This CDR3 comprises 18 residues. Germline V lookup: CDR1 LNHDA, CDR2 SQIVND (reference sequence).

J is TRBJ2-1 and V is TRBV7-3, with a possible D match to TRBD2 (5 bases). V lost 5 bases and J 7 bases, leaving 21 bases between the germline ends. The germline V gene has CDR1 SGHTA and CDR2 FQGTGA. This CDR3 has 16 residues. CDR3 coding DNA: TGTGCCAGCAGCGTTAATAGCGCGGGCCCTTCTAATGAGCAGTTCTTC. Translating gives CASSVNSAGPSNEQFF.

The chain combines TRBV28 with TRBJ2-2; D is ambiguous. Trimming pared 7 bases from V and 4 bases from J, leaving 4 bases between. Germline V gene lookup returns CDR1 MDHEN and CDR2 SYDVKM. The CDR3 contains 11 residues. The CDR3 nucleotides read TGTGCCAGCATGAGCACCGGGGAGCTGTTTTTT. This sequence encodes CASMSTGELFF.

The chain is built from TRBV1 and TRBJ2-6; the D call in the table, TRBD1, was not verified against the DNA. TRBV1 represents a pseudogene. The CDR3 sequence is 21 residues long. CDR3: CTSSQEGTGRQGHSGANVLTF. In DNA, the CDR3 is TGCACCAGCAGCCAAGAAGGGACGGGGAGACAGGGGCACTCTGGGGCCAACGTCCTGACTTTC.

The rearrangement joins TRBV5-4 to TRBJ1-3; 8 bases are shared with TRBD1. This CDR3 has 15 residues. CDR1 SGHNT and CDR2 YYREEE come from the germline V gene (reference sequence). With 3 bases clipped from V and 4 bases from J, the junction kept 6 bases outside the gene matches. CDR3 nucleotide sequence: TGTGCCAGCAGCTGGACAGGGCTAGGAGGAAACACCATATATTTT. The encoded protein is CASSWTGLGGNTIYF.

The V call is TRBV28, the J call TRBJ2-1, with D possibly TRBD1 on 5 matching bases. CDR1 is MDHEN, CDR2 SYDVKM, per germline. Deletions cut 4 bases from V and 5 bases from J, with 12 bases between. The CDR3 has 14 residues. As DNA, the CDR3 is TGTGCCAGCAGTTACCCCAGACAGAACAATGAGCAGTTCTTC. Translation: CASSYPRQNNEQFF.

The rearrangement uses TRBV28 and TRBJ2-1, with 9 bases fitting TRBD1. Unmatched junction bases numbered 5, after V lost 4 bases and J lost 1 base. Germline CDR1 reads MDHEN; CDR2 reads SYDVKM. CDR3 length equals 16 residues. The CDR3 region has the DNA TGTGCCAGCAGTTCCCTGACAGGGGGATCCTACAATGAGCAGTTCTTC. Translation: CASSSLTGGSYNEQFF.